Following are 20 T cell receptor beta chains from one sample sequenced in a study of CD4+ T cells in melanoma. The method was immunoSEQ multiplex PCR; TCRdb's version includes in-frame clones alone and lacks a portion of them. The data hold a few thousand clones, with about 65% observed a single time. The specimen sequenced was cells from a culture (not recorded whether cultured in vitro). These receptors all come from a human donor with melanoma.

This clone was picked up a small number of times. This chain joins TRBV2 and TRBJ1-5; D is uncertain. The germline gives CDR1 SNHLY, CDR2 FYNNEI. There are 14 residues in the CDR3. V was trimmed by 10 bases and J by 1 base, leaving 14 bases between them. This CDR3 is CATSDRASNQPQHF. In DNA, the CDR3 is TGTGCCACCTCCGATAGGGCGAGCAATCAGCCCCAGCATTTT.

This clone was seen a few times. The V and J genes are TRBV27 and TRBJ1-2; D is uncertain. Germline V lookup: CDR1 MNHEY, CDR2 SMNVEV (reference sequence). This CDR3 contains 15 residues. V was pared by 6 bases and J by 0 bases, with 14 bases between. The CDR3 sequence is CASSNFNSANYGYTF. CDR3 nucleotides: TGTGCCAGCAGCAACTTCAATTCGGCTAACTATGGCTACACCTTC.

The rearrangement links TRBV25-1 to TRBJ2-7, with a possible D match to TRBD1 (6 bases). CDR1 MGHDK and CDR2 SYGVNS come from the germline V gene. The CDR3 contains 13 residues. V lost 9 bases, J lost 5 bases, and 17 bases lay in between. CDR3 loop: CASSKGGYNEQYF. Here the CDR3 DNA reads TGTGCCAGTTCGAAAGGGGGTTACAACGAGCAGTACTTC.

The chain combines TRBV9 with TRBJ2-1, with D possibly being TRBD2 (5 bases). V was shortened by 3 bases and J by 8 bases, with 15 bases between the two germline ends. This CDR3 has 14 residues. Germline V gene lookup returns CDR1 SGDLS and CDR2 YYNGEE. The CDR3 bases are TGTGCCAGCAGCGATCGGACTTCCTGGGATGAGCAGTTCTTC. As protein: CASSDRTSWDEQFF. The full variable domain, rest sourced from reference TRBV9 and TRBJ2-1, is DSGVTQTPKHLITATGQRVTLRCSPRSGDLSVYWYQQSLDQGLQFLIQYYNGEERAKGNILERFSAQQFPDLHSELNLSSLELGDSALYFCASSDRTSWDEQFFGPGTRLTVL.

The chain is built from TRBV28 and TRBJ2-7, with 8 bases fitting TRBD1. The ends lost 4 bases at V and 2 bases at J; junction bases unmatched: 4. The V gene's germline CDR1 is MDHEN and CDR2 SYDVKM. The length of the CDR3 is 14 residues. CDR3 DNA sequence: TGTGCCAGCAGTTCGGACAGGGAAACCTACGAGCAGTACTTC. Encoded protein: CASSSDRETYEQYF.

The CDR3 coding sequence is TGTGCCAGCAGCTTATCCCCGGGGGCCCGAAATGAGCAGTTCTTC. As protein: CASSLSPGARNEQFF. This chain links TRBV7-9 with TRBJ2-1, with D perhaps assigned TRBD1 or TRBD2 (6 bases each). This CDR3 is 15 amino acids long. Trimming removed 2 bases from V and 7 bases from J, with 15 bases in between. Germline V gene data show CDR1 as SEHNR and CDR2 as FQNEAQ (reference sequence). Looking up the rest from reference TRBV7-9 and TRBJ2-1 gives the full variable domain: DTGVSQNPRHKITKRGQNVTFRCDPISEHNRLYWYRQTLGQGPEFLTYFQNEAQLEKSRLLSDRFSAERPKGSFSTLEIQRTEQGDSAMYLCASSLSPGARNEQFFGPGTRLTVL.

This clone was counted once. The chain has TRBV7-9 and TRBJ1-3, with TRBD1 as a possible D gene (6 bases). The CDR3 extends over 12 amino acids. The V and J ends lost 5 bases and 8 bases respectively, with 10 bases between them. CDR1 is SEHNR and CDR2 is FQNEAQ in the germline V gene (reference sequence). In DNA, the CDR3 is TGTGCCAGCAGCCACAGGGTAGACACCATATATTTT. This translates into CASSHRVDTIYF.

The V gene is TRBV7-6, the J gene TRBJ1-1; D gene unclear. The germline CDR1 and CDR2 sequences are SGHVS and FNYEAQ. The CDR3 has 13 residues. Trimming cost V 5 bases and J 0 bases, with 7 bases left between them. The CDR3 here is CASSQHLNTEAFF. The CDR3 DNA sequence: TGTGCCAGCAGCCAACACTTGAACACTGAAGCTTTCTTT.

This chain connects TRBV30 to TRBJ2-7, with D possibly TRBD1 on 6 matching bases. This CDR3 contains 12 residues. Looked up from germline, CDR1 is GTSNPN and CDR2 is SVGIG (reference sequence). V lost 7 bases to trimming and J lost 0 bases, with 10 bases between them. The CDR3 region is CASADSSYEQYF. The DNA for the CDR3 is TGTGCCTCGGCGGACAGCTCCTACGAGCAGTACTTC.

This clone came up a few times. The chain couples TRBV7-2 to TRBJ1-1; no clear D. CDR1 SGHTA and CDR2 FQGNSA come from the germline V gene. The V end was cut by 5 bases, the J end by 10 bases, with 8 bases between. This CDR3 contains 10 residues. CDR3 DNA: TGTGCCAGCAGCCCTCCCGGAGCTTTCTTT. Amino acids: CASSPPGAFF.

J is TRBJ1-1 and V is TRBV9; possibly TRBD1 for D (6 bases). Deletions cut 3 bases from V and 3 bases from J, with 15 bases between. The CDR3 has 15 amino acids. CDR1 is SGDLS, CDR2 YYNGEE, per germline. The CDR3 nucleotides are TGTGCCAGCAGCGCACGGACAGAGACTTACACTGAAGCTTTCTTT. Translating it yields CASSARTETYTEAFF.

CDR3 region: CASSVTWSTNEKLFF. The DNA of the CDR3 is TGTGCCAGCAGCGTTACATGGTCTACTAATGAAAAACTGTTTTTT. This chain connects TRBV9 to TRBJ1-4, with unresolved D. CDR1 and CDR2 (germline): SGDLS, YYNGEE. The V end lost 2 bases, the J end lost 2 bases, and 10 bases lay between the germline ends. The CDR3 sequence is 15 residues long.

V is TRBV5-8 and J is TRBJ2-1; 7 positions agree with TRBD2. V lost 3 bases, J lost 3 bases, and 9 bases stayed unmatched. Germline V lookup: CDR1 SGHTS, CDR2 YDEGEE. The CDR3 is 16 residues long. CDR3 sequence: CASSWQSSGDYNEQFF. In DNA form, the CDR3 reads TGTGCCAGCAGCTGGCAGTCTAGCGGCGACTACAATGAGCAGTTCTTC.

The gene calls are TRBV3-1 (or the pseudogene TRBV3-2) and TRBJ2-2; TRBD1 aligns across 10 bases. Germline V gene sequence: CDR1 LGHDT, CDR2 YNNKEL (reference sequence). V lost 3 bases and J lost 5; bases outside the gene matches: 12. CDR3 length: 18 residues. CDR3 residues: CASSQLPGQGKGTGELFF. The CDR3 coding sequence is TGTGCCAGCAGCCAGCTCCCGGGACAGGGGAAAGGGACCGGGGAGCTGTTTTTT.

The genes are TRBV6-1 and TRBJ1-2, with D uncertain. The germline V gene encodes CDR1 MNHNS and CDR2 SASEGT. V dropped 3 bases and J dropped 4 bases, with 12 bases sitting between them. This CDR3 comprises 14 residues. CDR3 in DNA: TGTGCCAGCAGTGAGCCTCCGACGATCTATGGCTACACCTTC. This gives the protein CASSEPPTIYGYTF.

This sequence joins TRBV27 and TRBJ1-1, with D possibly TRBD1 on 6 matching bases. CDR1 is MNHEY, CDR2 SMNVEV, per germline (reference sequence). The CDR3 is 14 amino acids. Deletions cut 8 bases from V and 4 bases from J, with 17 bases between. The CDR3 spells CASGINRDSTEAFF. The DNA for the CDR3 is TGTGCCAGCGGGATCAACAGGGATAGCACTGAAGCTTTCTTT.

The chain recombines TRBV5-6 with TRBJ2-5, with 9 bases identical to TRBD1. There are 15 residues in the CDR3. In germline, CDR1 is SGHDT, CDR2 YYEEEE. Trimming cost V 1 base and J 5 bases; bases outside gene matches: 6. The CDR3: CASSLKGQGEETQYF. In DNA, the CDR3 is TGTGCCAGCAGCTTGAAGGGACAGGGTGAGGAGACCCAGTACTTC.

The genes are TRBV18 and TRBJ2-7, with 10 positions matching TRBD1. V was pared by 6 bases and J by 4 bases, with 6 bases of the junction left unmatched. Germline CDR1 KGHSH, CDR2 LQKENI. CDR3 size: 14 residues. CDR3 in DNA: TGTGCCAGCTCGAAAGACAGGGGGCTGTACGAGCAGTACTTC. This gives the protein CASSKDRGLYEQYF. The full variable domain, rest sourced from reference TRBV18 and TRBJ2-7, is NAGVMQNPRHLVRRRGQEARLRCSPMKGHSHVYWYRQLPEEGLKFMVYLQKENIIDESGMPKERFSAEFPKEGPSILRIQQVVRGDSAAYFCASSKDRGLYEQYFGPGTRLTVT.

The V and J genes are TRBV9 and TRBJ1-1; tentative D call: TRBD1 (5 bases). Trimming cost V 0 bases and J 0 bases, with 18 bases left between them. CDR1 is SGDLS, CDR2 YYNGEE, per germline. The CDR3 length is 18 residues. The CDR3 DNA follows: TGTGCCAGCAGCGTAGGTCCGGGGACGACCGCTATGAACACTGAAGCTTTCTTT. It codes for CASSVGPGTTAMNTEAFF.

This rearrangement joins TRBV27 to TRBJ1-2; tentative D call: TRBD1 (5 bases). Trimming left V 4 bases short and J 0 bases short, with 9 bases between. The CDR3 loop spans 14 amino acids. The V gene's germline CDR1 is MNHEY and CDR2 SMNVEV (reference sequence). CDR3 sequence reads: CASSSGRTNYGYTF. In DNA form, the CDR3 reads TGTGCCAGCAGTTCGGGACGGACTAACTATGGCTACACCTTC.